These 30 T cell receptor beta chains were all obtained from the same sample, sequenced in a study of response to subunit inactivated influenza vaccine. TCRdb redid the calling of the RT-PCR reads with MiXCR, one entry per CDR3 protein. The sample includes around 600,000 distinct CDR3 sequences, 11% seen only once; the top ten take 9.5% to 12%. These data were also reused for a study on T cells expressing NK-cell markers. That study adds: The authors generated TCR beta cDNA through 5'RACE template switching with UMIs.

Sequenced here: PBMCs from blood, sampled on the day of vaccination. The receptors were gathered from a man aged 50 or older who received an inactivated influenza vaccine.

The chain has TRBV4-1 and TRBJ1-5; no reliable D call. V lost 1 base, J lost 6 bases, and 7 bases lay in between. This CDR3 has 13 residues. Germline V lookup: CDR1 MGHRA, CDR2 YSYEKL. The CDR3 nucleotides read TGCGCCAGCAGCCAAGGTTGGGGTCAGCCCCAGCATTTT. It codes for CASSQGWGQPQHF.

Regarding this clonotype: A much larger clone sits a single nucleotide away, making a read error possible. The rearrangement links TRBV3-1 to TRBJ2-1, with D perhaps matching TRBD1 (5 bases). V was cut by 4 bases and J by 5 bases, with 18 bases left in between. The CDR3 is made up of 16 amino acids. Looked up from germline, CDR1 is LGHDT and CDR2 is YNNKEL (reference sequence). CDR3: CASSRSTWGFDNEQFF. CDR3 DNA sequence: TGTGCCAGCAGCCGTAGTACATGGGGCTTCGACAATGAGCAGTTCTTC.

On this clonotype: Mismatch with germline at one junction end may stem from a read error. The chain links TRBV9 to TRBJ2-2, with 8 bases matching TRBD2. The CDR3 extends over 15 amino acids. The V gene's germline CDR1 is SGDLS and CDR2 YYNGEE. CDR3 sequence (DNA): TGTGCCAGCAGCCAAACTAGCGGCACGACCGGGGAGCTGTCTTTT. Translated, it gives CASSQTSGTTGELSF.

This chain links TRBV5-1 with TRBJ2-7; 10 nucleotides match TRBD1. The CDR3 has 15 residues. From germline, CDR1 is SGHRS and CDR2 YFSETQ. Trimming at V came to 3 bases and at J to 2 bases, leaving 5 bases not matched to a gene. CDR3 bases: TGCGCCAGCAGCTATGGGACAGGGGTCCCCTACGAGCAGTACTTC. Amino acids: CASSYGTGVPYEQYF.

Only a few counts were recorded for this clonotype. The V call is TRBV20-1, the J call TRBJ1-2, with unresolved D. The CDR3 covers 12 residues. V lost 3 bases and J lost 2, with 7 bases in between. The germline V gene encodes CDR1 DFQATT and CDR2 SNEGSKA (reference sequence). This chain's CDR3 is CSASIGNYGYTF. In DNA form, the CDR3 reads TGCAGTGCTAGTATAGGAAACTATGGCTACACCTTC.

This clonotype was recorded a few times. V usage is TRBV11-2 and J usage is TRBJ2-7, with D perhaps TRBD2 (5 bases). The V gene's germline CDR1 is SGHAT and CDR2 FQNNGV. V shed 0 bases and J shed 0 bases, with 9 bases lying between them. There are 15 residues in the CDR3. This CDR3 is CASSLELGSSYEQYF. In DNA, the CDR3 is TGTGCCAGCAGCTTAGAGTTAGGGAGCTCCTACGAGCAGTACTTC.

This clonotype was seen a handful of times. The gene calls are TRBV7-2 and TRBJ2-7; the D is unclear. Looked up from germline, CDR1 is SGHTA and CDR2 is FQGNSA. The length of the CDR3 is 16 residues. Deletions cut 4 bases from V and 2 bases from J, with 18 bases between. DNA of the CDR3: TGTGCCAGCAGCTCCTCGTTCCCCTACCCCACCTACGAGCAGTACTTC. Residues: CASSSSFPYPTYEQYF.

The chain is built from TRBV6-5 and TRBJ2-7, with a possible D match to TRBD2 (6 bases). The CDR3 runs 12 residues. Germline CDR1 reads MNHEY; CDR2 reads SVGAGI. The V end was cut by 5 bases, the J end by 7 bases, with 12 bases between. The CDR3 region has the DNA TGTGCCAGCAGTCCCTTTGCGGGGGAGCAGTACTTC. Protein sequence: CASSPFAGEQYF.

This clonotype was observed a handful of times. The chain uses TRBV30 and TRBJ1-1; D remains ambiguous. The germline V gene encodes CDR1 GTSNPN and CDR2 SVGIG (reference sequence). The V end was cut by 4 bases, the J end by 2 bases, with 11 bases between. The CDR3 covers 13 residues. CDR3 DNA sequence: TGTGCCTGGAATTCACCCGGTAACACTGAAGCTTTCTTT. It is translated as CAWNSPGNTEAFF.

This clonotype was found many times. A much larger clone is a single base away; this may be a read error. The chain couples TRBV20-1 to TRBJ2-3; 9 bases fit TRBD2. CDR1 is DFQATT, CDR2 SNEGSKA, per germline (reference sequence). Germline trimming cut 2 bases from V and 4 bases from J; bases unmatched to any gene: 1. The length of the CDR3 is 13 residues. DNA for the CDR3: TGCAGTGCTAGACTAGCGGGACCAGATACGCAGTATTTT. This gives the protein CSARLAGPDTQYF.

This clonotype appeared a few times. The gene calls are TRBV28 and TRBJ2-1; the D gene is possibly TRBD2 (5 bases). This CDR3 has 12 amino acids. Germline-derived CDR1 and CDR2 are MDHEN and SYDVKM. Trimming took off 5 bases at V and 6 bases at J, with 8 bases between the two ends. CDR3 amino acids: CASSGLINEQFF. CDR3 coding DNA: TGTGCCAGCAGTGGACTCATCAATGAGCAGTTCTTC.

This clonotype showed up many times. This chain joins TRBV6-2 or TRBV6-3 and TRBJ2-7; D not certain. The V gene lost 8 bases and the J gene lost 2 bases, with 13 bases spanning the gap. Looked up from germline, CDR1 is MNHEY and CDR2 is SVGEGT. The length of the CDR3 is 13 residues. The CDR3 loop is CASVAHLPYEQYF. The CDR3 DNA follows: TGTGCCAGCGTGGCTCACTTGCCCTACGAGCAGTACTTC.

This sequence joins TRBV7-2 and TRBJ2-7, with 12 bases that match TRBD2. Germline V gene data show CDR1 as SGHTA and CDR2 as FQGNSA. V lost 4 bases and J lost 3; bases outside the gene matches: 4. The CDR3 is 15 amino acids. CDR3 amino acids: CASSSLAGGVYEQYF. DNA for the CDR3: TGTGCCAGCAGCTCTCTAGCGGGGGGGGTCTACGAGCAGTACTTC.

The rearrangement links TRBV12-3 or TRBV12-4 to TRBJ2-3, with a tentative D call TRBD1 (5 bases). The CDR3 covers 15 residues. The V end was cut by 3 bases, the J end by 3 bases, with 13 bases between. CDR3 nucleotides: TGTGCCAGCAGTTTTGACGGCAGGACAACAGATACGCAGTATTTT. The encoded protein is CASSFDGRTTDTQYF.

This clonotype was counted only a few times. The chain combines TRBV20-1 with TRBJ2-3; 7 bases are a match to TRBD2. The CDR3 runs to 14 residues. Germline-derived CDR1 and CDR2 are DFQATT and SNEGSKA (reference sequence). The CDR3 DNA reads as TGCAGCCAACTTTCGGGCGGGAGTACAGATACGCAGTATTTT. It translates to CSQLSGGSTDTQYF.

Ten or more counts support this clonotype. This chain uses TRBV3-1 with TRBJ2-1; tentative D call: TRBD1 (6 bases). CDR3 size: 15 residues. V shed 3 bases and J shed 0 bases, with 9 bases lying between them. Germline lookup yields CDR1 LGHDT and CDR2 YNNKEL (reference sequence). The CDR3 coding sequence is TGTGCCAGCAGCCAGCGCAGGGGCTCCTACAATGAGCAGTTCTTC. Translation gives CASSQRRGSYNEQFF.

This rearrangement joins TRBV5-6 to TRBJ2-7, with unresolved D. The CDR3 spans 12 residues. V was clipped by 6 bases and J by 3 bases, with 10 bases between them. Looked up from germline, CDR1 is SGHDT and CDR2 is YYEEEE. This CDR3 is CASNDGVYEQYF. The DNA of the CDR3 is TGTGCCAGCAATGATGGGGTCTACGAGCAGTACTTC.

In this sample, this clonotype turned up many times. The gene calls are TRBV24-1 and TRBJ2-2, with D hard to call. The germline V and J ends were trimmed by 0 bases and 3 bases, with 4 bases remaining between them. The V gene's germline CDR1 is KGHDR and CDR2 SFDVKD. This CDR3 region has 14 residues. The CDR3 DNA follows: TGTGCCACCAGTGATTTGGGGGACACCGGGGAGCTGTTTTTT. It yields the protein CATSDLGDTGELFF.

In its sample, this clonotype was seen many times. The V gene is TRBV5-1, the J gene TRBJ2-1, with TRBD1 identical over 7 bases. The trim removed 0 bases at V and 2 bases at J, leaving 5 bases unmatched. CDR3 length equals 16 residues. Germline lookup yields CDR1 SGHRS and CDR2 YFSETQ. The CDR3 nucleotides read TGCGCCAGCAGCTTGGCAGGGGGTACGACCTACAATGAGCAGTTCTTC. Its protein is CASSLAGGTTYNEQFF.

The chain recombines TRBV2 with TRBJ2-7; D possibly corresponds to TRBD1 (7 bases). The V end lost 5 bases, the J end lost 7 bases, and 18 bases lay between the germline ends. The CDR3 runs 14 residues. Germline V gene sequence: CDR1 SNHLY, CDR2 FYNNEI. The CDR3 is CASSPTGTLREQYF. CDR3 nucleotide sequence: TGTGCCAGCAGTCCGACAGGGACTTTACGTGAGCAGTACTTC. The full variable domain, completed using reference TRBV2 and TRBJ2-7, is EPEVTQTPSHQVTQMGQEVILRCVPISNHLYFYWYRQILGQKVEFLVSFYNNEISEKSEIFDDQFSVERPDGSNFTLKIRSTKLEDSAMYFCASSPTGTLREQYFGPGTRLTVT.

About this clonotype: At one end the junction does not follow the germline gene, possibly because of a read error. This chain joins TRBV6-5 and TRBJ2-1; possibly TRBD2 for D (5 bases). CDR1 is MNHEY and CDR2 is SVGAGI in the germline V gene. The CDR3 has 15 amino acids. The CDR3 DNA reads TGTGCCAGCAGTTACTCCCGGGATGTCTACAGTGAGCAGTTCTTC. This translates into CASSYSRDVYSEQFF.

This clonotype has only a few counts. V gene TRBV7-6 combines with J gene TRBJ2-5, with D tentatively TRBD2 (5 bases). The CDR3 length is 15 residues. The V gene lost 3 bases and the J gene lost 2 bases, with 13 bases spanning the gap. The V gene's germline CDR1 is SGHVS and CDR2 FNYEAQ. This CDR3 is CASSFSFGLQETQYF. The CDR3 DNA reads TGTGCCAGCAGCTTTTCTTTTGGACTTCAAGAGACCCAGTACTTC.

This clonotype was counted a few times. CDR3 bases: TGTGCCAGCGGCACTACTGGGTCGGAGTATTTT. Translating gives CASGTTGSEYF. The gene calls are TRBV12-3 or TRBV12-4 and TRBJ2-3; no clear D. This CDR3 contains 11 residues. V was shortened by 8 bases and J by 13 bases, with 16 bases between the two germline ends.

There are a few counts of this clonotype. The genes are TRBV6-1 and TRBJ2-1; 13 nucleotides align to TRBD2. This CDR3 comprises 15 residues. Trimming cost V 6 bases and J 7 bases; bases outside gene matches: 6. CDR1 and CDR2 (germline): MNHNS, SASEGT. CDR3 in amino acids: CASRSGLAGTNEQFF. CDR3 bases: TGTGCCAGCAGGTCGGGACTAGCGGGAACGAATGAGCAGTTCTTC.

The CDR3 protein is CASSLASTSTYNEQFF. CDR3 bases: TGCGCCAGCAGCTTGGCCTCGACTAGTACCTACAATGAGCAGTTCTTC. J is TRBJ2-1 and V is TRBV5-1, with a weak D call TRBD2 (6 bases). The CDR3 runs to 16 residues. Deletions cut 0 bases from V and 2 bases from J, with 12 bases between. CDR1 SGHRS and CDR2 YFSETQ come from the germline V gene. The entire variable domain, with the rest obtained from reference TRBV5-1 and TRBJ2-1, is as follows: KAGVTQTPRYLIKTRGQQVTLSCSPISGHRSVSWYQQTPGQGLQFLFEYFSETQRNKGNFPGRFSGRQFSNSRSEMNVSTLELGDSALYLCASSLASTSTYNEQFFGPGTRLTVL.

This clonotype was seen a few times. The rearrangement joins TRBV5-8 to TRBJ1-1, with D unclear. With 1 base removed from V and 4 bases from J, the gap between germline ends came to 11 bases. CDR3 length: 14 amino acids. Germline V gene data show CDR1 as SGHTS and CDR2 as YDEGEE. The CDR3 loop is CASSLLGWSTEAFF. DNA for the CDR3: TGTGCCAGCAGCTTGCTGGGATGGAGCACTGAAGCTTTCTTT. The variable domain in full, with the rest retrieved from reference TRBV5-8 and TRBJ1-1, is EAGVTQSPTHLIKTRGQQATLRCSPISGHTSVYWYQQALGLGLQFLLWYDEGEERNRGNFPPRFSGRQFPNYSSELNVNALELEDSALYLCASSLLGWSTEAFFGQGTRLTVV.

The chain carries TRBV19 and TRBJ1-2, with 7 bases matching TRBD1. The CDR3 runs 13 residues. V shed 9 bases, J shed 4 bases, and the junction held 8 bases outside the gene matches. CDR1 and CDR2 from the germline V gene are LNHDA and SQIVND (reference sequence). The CDR3 here is CARPQGGFYGYTF. CDR3 in DNA: TGTGCCAGACCCCAGGGGGGCTTCTATGGCTACACCTTC.

This clonotype occurred a few times. The chain recombines TRBV12-3 or TRBV12-4 with TRBJ2-7; D might be TRBD1 or TRBD2, each matching 6 bases. The CDR3 extends over 14 amino acids. Trimming took 8 bases from V and 0 from J, leaving 14 bases between them. Here the CDR3 reads CASRGVGASYEQYF. The CDR3 DNA reads as TGTGCCAGCCGCGGGGTGGGGGCCTCCTACGAGCAGTACTTC.

This clonotype was seen a few times. V and J are TRBV6-1 and TRBJ1-5, with TRBD1 matching over 12 bases. V trimming: 8 bases; J trimming: 6 bases; junction bases outside the gene matches: 5. There are 14 residues in the CDR3. Germline V CDR1 and CDR2: MNHNS, SASEGT. CDR3 nucleotide sequence: TGTGCCAGCGGAGGGACAGGGGGCTTTCAGCCCCAGCATTTT. It yields the protein CASGGTGGFQPQHF.

In this sample, this clonotype turned up a few times. V usage is TRBV10-3 and J usage is TRBJ2-7; 11 bases match TRBD2. The V gene's germline CDR1 is ENHRY and CDR2 SYGVKD. The CDR3 has 14 amino acids. The V segment lost 3 bases and the J segment 3 bases; nucleotides outside the gene matches: 1. The CDR3 DNA reads TGTGCCATCAGTGAAGGGACTAGCGGCTACGAGCAGTACTTC. Amino acid sequence: CAISEGTSGYEQYF.